The clone carrying this T cell receptor beta chain has only one observation. Profiled with immunoSEQ multiplex PCR; TCRdb holds only in-frame clones, not every one. Of 100,000 or so clones in the sample, roughly 93% were seen once. V gave up 5 bases and J gave up 1 base; unmatched junction bases: 6. The CDR3 contains 16 residues. CDR1 LNHDA and CDR2 SQIVND come from the germline V gene (reference sequence). This record belongs to a study of T cell changes during pregnancy in multiple sclerosis. The material was peripheral blood, obtained before pregnancy. The chain joins TRBV19 to TRBJ1-5; TRBD1 matches 9 bases. The sequence came from a female donor with multiple sclerosis, enrolled in a pregnancy study. For the CDR3, the DNA is TGTGCCAGTAGTCCTGGGACAGGGAGAAGCAATCAGCCCCAGCATTTT. Translated, it gives CASSPGTGRSNQPQHF.